The 25 T cell receptor beta chains listed next were all sequenced from one sample in a study of blood T cell repertoires in COVID-19. Some clones are missing from TCRdb's copy, which holds only in-frame ones; the method was immunoSEQ multiplex PCR. Here the sample spans approximately 250,000 clones, approximately 80% being singletons. Sequencing was carried out using peripheral blood. The receptors stem from a man in his forties who had recovered from COVID-19.

As concerns this clone: At the DNA level, this CDR3 is encoded by other sequences in the same sample as well. This chain joins TRBV12-3 or TRBV12-4 and TRBJ1-2, with D possibly TRBD1 on 5 matching bases. The CDR3 runs 13 residues. V was clipped by 5 bases and J by 2 bases, with 9 bases between them. The DNA of the CDR3 is TGTGCCAGCAGTCGACAGACGAACTATGGCTACACCTTC. This sequence encodes CASSRQTNYGYTF.

J is TRBJ1-6 and V is TRBV7-9; possibly TRBD1 for D (6 bases). This CDR3 is 14 amino acids long. Germline V gene sequence: CDR1 SEHNR, CDR2 FQNEAQ (reference sequence). V was shortened by 4 bases and J by 6 bases, with 10 bases between the two germline ends. The CDR3 loop reads CASSSWDTNSPLHF. In nucleotides, the CDR3 is TGTGCCAGCAGCTCTTGGGACACTAATTCACCCCTCCACTTT.

This clone came up once. V usage is TRBV6-6 and J usage is TRBJ2-1, with D possibly TRBD1 on 5 matching bases. Germline CDR1 and CDR2: MNHNY and SVGAGI (reference sequence). CDR3 length: 17 amino acids. V shed 5 bases and J shed 1 base, with 18 bases lying between them. CDR3 bases: TGTGCCAGCAGTCCTACTTCACCAGGGCCGTCCTACAATGAGCAGTTCTTC. Protein product: CASSPTSPGPSYNEQFF.

This chain uses TRBV15 with TRBJ2-5; D is ambiguous. The J call may be incorrect, as the DNA end agrees better with TRBJ2-7. Germline-derived CDR1 and CDR2 are LNHNV and YYDKDF (reference sequence). There are 14 residues in the CDR3. The CDR3 DNA sequence: TGTGCCACCAGCCCTGGGCAAGGTCCTCGCGAGCAGTACTTC. Residues: CATSPGQGPREQYF.

The chain recombines TRBV3-1 (or the pseudogene TRBV3-2) with TRBJ1-5; 7 bases fit TRBD1. This CDR3 is 13 amino acids long. V trimming: 1 base; J trimming: 6 bases; junction bases outside the gene matches: 0. CDR1 and CDR2 from the germline V gene are LGHDT and YNNKEL (reference sequence). CDR3 sequence reads: CASSQGQGQPQHF. For the CDR3, the DNA is TGTGCCAGCAGCCAAGGACAGGGTCAGCCCCAGCATTTT.

The CDR3 here is CASSRRVVNEQYF. Written as DNA, the CDR3 is TGTGCCAGCAGCCGGCGGGTAGTCAACGAGCAGTACTTC. The chain carries TRBV13 and TRBJ2-7; tentative D call: TRBD2 (5 bases). The CDR3 extends over 13 amino acids. Per the germline V gene, CDR1 is PRHDT and CDR2 is FYEKMQ (reference sequence). With 5 bases removed from V and 5 bases from J, the gap between germline ends came to 13 bases.

This sequence joins TRBV9 and TRBJ2-3, with D unclear. Germline V CDR1 and CDR2: SGDLS, YYNGEE. CDR3 length: 15 amino acids. V gave up 0 bases and J gave up 0 bases, with 8 bases separating them. The CDR3 coding sequence is TGTGCCAGCAGCGTAGGATCGAGAAGCACAGATACGCAGTATTTT. This gives the protein CASSVGSRSTDTQYF. Based on the CDR3 plus reference TRBV9 and TRBJ2-3, the full variable domain is DSGVTQTPKHLITATGQRVTLRCSPRSGDLSVYWYQQSLDQGLQFLIQYYNGEERAKGNILERFSAQQFPDLHSELNLSSLELGDSALYFCASSVGSRSTDTQYFGPGTRLTVL.

This sequence joins TRBV7-2 and TRBJ1-1; 7 nucleotides match TRBD1. The CDR3 is made up of 15 amino acids. Germline V lookup: CDR1 SGHTA, CDR2 FQGNSA. Trimming at V came to 1 base and at J to 6 bases, leaving 8 bases not matched to a gene. CDR3 in DNA: TGTGCCAGCAGCTTAGTAGTGCAGGGGGGCCCTGAAGCTTTCTTT. Translated: CASSLVVQGGPEAFF.

The CDR3 spells CASSSGRSETQYF. The CDR3 nucleotides read TGTGCCAGCAGCTCGGGGAGGTCGGAGACCCAGTACTTC. The rearrangement joins TRBV7-9 to TRBJ2-5; D possibly corresponds to TRBD2 (6 bases). The CDR3 contains 13 residues. Germline V gives CDR1 SEHNR, CDR2 FQNEAQ (reference sequence). Trimming removed 4 bases from V and 5 bases from J, with 11 bases in between.

This rearrangement joins TRBV25-1 to TRBJ1-6; 7 nucleotides match TRBD1. V was pared by 8 bases and J by 8 bases, with 3 bases of the junction left unmatched. The germline CDR1 and CDR2 sequences are MGHDK and SYGVNS. This CDR3 has 12 amino acids. This CDR3 reads CASGGGHSPLHF. The CDR3 DNA is TGTGCCAGCGGAGGGGGCCATTCACCCCTCCACTTT.

This clone was seen a single time. The chain employs TRBV2 and TRBJ2-1; a weak D match, TRBD1 (5 bases). V lost 8 bases and J lost 7, with 6 bases in between. This CDR3 is built from 10 residues. CDR1 and CDR2 (germline): SNHLY, FYNNEI. CDR3 amino acids: CASSGNEQFF. In DNA, the CDR3 is TGTGCCAGCTCAGGGAATGAGCAGTTCTTC.

The chain couples TRBV4-3 to TRBJ1-5; weak D call: TRBD1 (5 bases). Germline V gives CDR1 LGHNA, CDR2 YSLEER. V dropped 2 bases and J dropped 6 bases, with 11 bases sitting between them. The CDR3 has 14 amino acids. Here the CDR3 DNA reads TGCGCCAGCAGCCAAATCAGGGAAGGTCAGCCCCAGCATTTT. It yields the protein CASSQIREGQPQHF.

The genes are TRBV7-2 and TRBJ2-3; 8 bases fit TRBD2. V dropped 8 bases and J dropped 3; count of bases not matched to a gene: 10. CDR3 size: 15 residues. From germline, CDR1 is SGHTA and CDR2 FQGNSA. The CDR3 region is CASRAGGIRTDTQYF. The CDR3 coding sequence is TGTGCCAGCCGGGCGGGGGGAATTCGAACAGATACGCAGTATTTT. Full variable domain (rest looked up from reference TRBV7-2 and TRBJ2-3): GAGVSQSPSNKVTEKGKDVELRCDPISGHTALYWYRQSLGQGLEFLIYFQGNSAPDKSGLPSDRFSAERTGGSVSTLTIQRTQQEDSAVYLCASRAGGIRTDTQYFGPGTRLTVL.

The chain employs TRBV5-1 and TRBJ2-2, with TRBD2 matching over 12 bases. CDR3 length: 18 amino acids. CDR1 and CDR2 (germline): SGHRS, YFSETQ. The junction had 8 bases not matched to a gene; V was cut back by 2 bases and J by 3 bases. The CDR3 coding sequence is TGCGCCAGCAGCTTTACGACTAGCGGGAGTGTGTACACCGGGGAGCTGTTTTTT. Translating gives CASSFTTSGSVYTGELFF. Together with reference TRBV5-1 and TRBJ2-2, the CDR3 gives the full variable domain: KAGVTQTPRYLIKTRGQQVTLSCSPISGHRSVSWYQQTPGQGLQFLFEYFSETQRNKGNFPGRFSGRQFSNSRSEMNVSTLELGDSALYLCASSFTTSGSVYTGELFFGEGSRLTVL.

With regard to this clone: Other nucleotide sequences from this sample produce the same CDR3. The rearrangement joins TRBV6-5 to TRBJ2-3; TRBD2 agrees at 11 bases. CDR1 and CDR2 (germline): MNHEY, SVGAGI. The CDR3 extends over 16 amino acids. The junction had 3 bases not matched to a gene; V was cut back by 0 bases and J by 4 bases. CDR3 DNA: TGTGCCAGCAGTTACTCGGTGGGACTAGCGGCAGATACGCAGTATTTT. Encoded protein: CASSYSVGLAADTQYF.

This clone has just one count. V is TRBV29-1 and J is TRBJ2-2; TRBD1 is a possible D gene (5 bases). Germline V lookup: CDR1 SQVTM, CDR2 ANQGSEA. The CDR3 has 13 amino acids. V lost 7 bases and J 2 bases, leaving 11 bases between the germline ends. The CDR3 bases are TGCAGCGCGGCACAGGATAACACCGGGGAGCTGTTTTTT. Its translation: CSAAQDNTGELFF.

This rearrangement joins TRBV28 to TRBJ2-1; 10 nucleotides line up with TRBD2. The CDR3 runs to 18 residues. The germline gives CDR1 MDHEN, CDR2 SYDVKM. Germline trimming cut 2 bases from V and 2 bases from J; bases unmatched to any gene: 9. CDR3 nucleotide sequence: TGTGCCAGCAGTTTAGAAGGGGGACTAGCGTGGACCTACAATGAGCAGTTCTTC. This sequence encodes CASSLEGGLAWTYNEQFF. Looking up the rest from reference TRBV28 and TRBJ2-1 gives the full variable domain: DVKVTQSSRYLVKRTGEKVFLECVQDMDHENMFWYRQDPGLGLRLIYFSYDVKMKEKGDIPEGYSVSREKKERFSLILESASTNQTSMYLCASSLEGGLAWTYNEQFFGPGTRLTVL.

J is TRBJ2-7 and V is TRBV6-5; D might be TRBD1 (6 bases). Trimming took off 2 bases at V and 1 base at J, with 9 bases between the two ends. This CDR3 is 14 amino acids long. Per the germline V gene, CDR1 is MNHEY and CDR2 is SVGAGI. The CDR3 coding sequence is TGTGCCAGCAGTTACGACAGGACGTCCTACGAGCAGTACTTC. This gives the protein CASSYDRTSYEQYF.

This chain links TRBV6-5 with TRBJ1-4; the D gene is possibly TRBD1 (6 bases). Looked up from germline, CDR1 is MNHEY and CDR2 is SVGAGI. The germline V and J ends were trimmed by 0 bases and 11 bases, with 16 bases remaining between them. This CDR3 region has 15 residues. The CDR3 here is CASSYSGTSLNKLFF. The CDR3, as DNA: TGTGCCAGCAGTTACTCAGGGACATCTCTGAACAAACTGTTTTTT.

The V call is TRBV7-2, the J call TRBJ2-7, with TRBD2 matching 8 bases. Trimming at V came to 5 bases and at J to 4 bases, leaving 4 bases not matched to a gene. CDR3 size: 13 residues. Germline CDR1 is SGHTA and CDR2 is FQGNSA. In nucleotides, the CDR3 is TGTGCCAGCAGCGGGGGACTAGGATACGAGCAGTACTTC. Translated: CASSGGLGYEQYF.

The chain has TRBV11-3 and TRBJ1-4; TRBD1 might be the D (5 bases). The V gene's germline CDR1 is SGHNT and CDR2 YENEEA. The CDR3 runs to 15 residues. V lost 5 bases, J lost 4 bases, and 14 bases lay in between. CDR3 in DNA: TGTGCCAGCAGCCGTCGGTTGGGGGGTAATGAAAAACTGTTTTTT. Translating it yields CASSRRLGGNEKLFF.

This sequence joins TRBV18 and TRBJ1-4; perhaps TRBD1 as D (5 bases). This CDR3 spans 14 amino acids. V lost 2 bases, J lost 8 bases, and 12 bases lay in between. The V gene's germline CDR1 is KGHSH and CDR2 LQKENI. As DNA, the CDR3 is TGTGCCAGCTCACCATCGACAGTAGGCGAAAAACTGTTTTTT. This encodes CASSPSTVGEKLFF.

The V gene is TRBV6-1, the J gene TRBJ1-4, with D possibly being TRBD1 (5 bases). V lost 0 bases and J lost 7, with 12 bases in between. Germline CDR1 and CDR2: MNHNS and SASEGT. This CDR3 is 15 amino acids long. The CDR3 sequence: CASSEARGEGEKLFF. The DNA for the CDR3 is TGTGCCAGCAGTGAAGCACGGGGGGAAGGTGAAAAACTGTTTTTT.

This clone came up a few times. The gene calls are TRBV24-1 and TRBJ2-1; TRBD1 is a possible D gene (6 bases). Germline CDR1 and CDR2: KGHDR and SFDVKD. Deletions cut 3 bases from V and 9 bases from J, with 17 bases between. This CDR3 has 15 residues. Here the CDR3 reads CATSDHRDILREQFF. CDR3 bases: TGTGCCACCAGTGATCATCGGGACATTCTTCGTGAGCAGTTCTTC.

The gene calls are TRBV6-5 and TRBJ2-7; D might be TRBD1 (6 bases). V was pared by 6 bases and J by 4 bases, with 19 bases between. The germline V gene has CDR1 MNHEY and CDR2 SVGAGI. The CDR3 extends over 15 amino acids. The CDR3 DNA follows: TGTGCCAGCAGAGAGACAGGAATTGGGTATTACGAGCAGTACTTC. It codes for CASRETGIGYYEQYF.